This T cell receptor beta chain derives from a study of blood T cell repertoires in COVID-19. Study details: Spain, Italy and the United States supplied samples that represented acute and convalescent COVID-19. Nucleic acid was either cDNA or gDNA, and it came from T cells, B-cell-depleted T cells, or PBMCs.

Study processing details: Reference gene primer amplification gave estimated nucleated cell counts. Produced via immunoSEQ multiplex PCR; TCRdb's table is partial and in-frame only. V and J calls plus clone size are reproduced from that table; the DNA served to infer D and trimming. The data contain about 49,000 clones, roughly four fifths of them singletons. CDR1 LGHDT and CDR2 YNNKEL come from the germline V gene (reference sequence). The CDR3 contains 13 residues. Trimming took 5 bases from V and 6 from J; bases not matched to a gene: 6. The source material was peripheral blood. The V and J genes are TRBV3-1 (or the pseudogene TRBV3-2) and TRBJ1-1, with 7 bases that match TRBD1. The TCR comes from a woman aged 60-70 years with acute or convalescent COVID-19. CDR3 nucleotide sequence: TGTGCCAGCAGCGGGAGACAGGGTCCTGAAGCTTTCTTT. Residues: CASSGRQGPEAFF.